This TCR beta chain is from a study of T cell responses to AZD1222 COVID-19 vaccine (dated by TCRdb to the early 2020s). Regarding the study in general: AZD1222 recipients given second doses at about 4 weeks or at about 12 weeks were pooled, since spike-specific TCR depth and breadth were not found to differ between the two schedules. Enrollment into the trials was organized by age into subgroups of 18-55, 56-69 and 70-plus years, and those subgroups contained about 160, 30 and 59 TCR-sequenced participants, respectively. A total of around 240 trial participants underwent TCR sequencing, of whom some 200 had received two doses of AZD1222 and approximately 25 had received two doses of the MenACWY control vaccine. Findings and caveats that apply to the study as a whole: The 56-69-year group was small, and its depth increase did not reach significance, likely because of low power. Reportedly, almost half of the unique spike-specific TCRs recognized epitopes lying outside the regions that are mutated in the B.1.351 and B.1.1.7 variants. The vaccine-associated CD4 TCRs covered the entire spike protein, and the dominant responses fell in regions 160-218 and 743-854. Participants were mostly white British, with more females than males. The authors suggested clonal diversity may have been underestimated. No day 14 peak-response samples were available, so repertoires were characterized only after the peak T cell response. After two AZD1222 doses, both the breadth and the depth of spike-specific TCRs were significantly higher than at day 0 and than in MenACWY recipients. Conclusions about previously exposed vaccinees are limited, since just 6 or 7 AZD1222 recipients were seropositive for SARS-CoV-2 at baseline.

For this clone: There is no known antigen for this receptor. Base-call qualities are not available, and no considerably larger clone is one nucleotide away.

Sequences LGHDT (CDR1) and YNNKEL (CDR2) are obtained from the germline V gene (reference sequence). The CDR3 runs 14 amino acids, cysteine and phenylalanine included. The DNA shown is the 42-base CDR3, in frame from base 1. For this chain, trimming is 2 bases at the V end and 5 bases at the J end, and the number of junction bases without a gene match is 4. The CDR3 regions of human TCRbeta chains were analyzed by immunosequencing. As for the original processing: TCRs in the repertoires were compared against a reference library of SARS-CoV-2-specific TCRs that had been generated with the MIRA antigen-specificity platform. Breadth meant the fraction of unique TCRs that were SARS-CoV-2-associated, whereas depth meant the fraction of total T cells that were SARS-CoV-2-associated. Each spike-specific TCR was assigned to its reactive spike region and to a CD4 or CD8 class using the MIRA data. Log10-transformed breadth and depth values were compared by one-way ANOVA with Sidak's multiple comparisons tests. Sourced from immuneACCESS, this table was stored by TCRdb with only in-frame sequences that have V and J called. A share of the clones is absent; for the studies checked, an unresolved V gene accounts for under half, and the remainder has no known explanation. V and J calls and clone size are given by that table; D and trimming were obtained from the DNA. In this sample the table shows about 97,000 clones, roughly 91% of which occur a single time. The ten largest clones represent 6.5% to 8% of the sample.

The label giving this sample's time point can be read as: baseline before first vaccination. Vaccinee samples were obtained from the UK trials COV001 and COV002, which included a single-blind randomized controlled phase 2/3 trial of AZD1222 (ChAdOx1 nCoV-19) in healthy adults. For TCRbeta chain sequencing, PBMC samples were collected from trial participants at day 0 and at day 28 after the second dose. The V and J genes are TRBV3-1 (or the pseudogene TRBV3-2) and TRBJ2-7; 9 bases in the junction line up with TRBD1. The source of this sequence is an adult in good health. The sample in question was peripheral blood, obtained on day 0 of AZD1222 vaccination. The CDR3 reads as follows: CASSQWDRAHEQYF. The base sequence is TGTGCCAGCAGCCAATGGGACAGGGCCCACGAGCAGTACTTC.